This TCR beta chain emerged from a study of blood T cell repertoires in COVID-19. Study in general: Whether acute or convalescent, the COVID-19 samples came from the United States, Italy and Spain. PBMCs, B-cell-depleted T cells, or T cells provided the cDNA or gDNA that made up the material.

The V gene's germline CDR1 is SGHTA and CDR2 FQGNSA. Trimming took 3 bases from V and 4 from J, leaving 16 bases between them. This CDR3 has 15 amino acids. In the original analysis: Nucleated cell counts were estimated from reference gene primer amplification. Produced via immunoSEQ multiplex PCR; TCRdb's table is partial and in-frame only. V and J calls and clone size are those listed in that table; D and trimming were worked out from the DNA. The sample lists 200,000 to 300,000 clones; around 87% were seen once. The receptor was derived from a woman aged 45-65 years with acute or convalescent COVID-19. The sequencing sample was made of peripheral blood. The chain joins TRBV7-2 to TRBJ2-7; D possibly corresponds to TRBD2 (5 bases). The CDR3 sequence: CASSFGLPLGYEQYF. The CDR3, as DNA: TGTGCCAGCAGCTTCGGACTGCCTTTAGGGTACGAGCAGTACTTC.